The source of this T cell receptor (beta chain) is a study of T cell changes during pregnancy in multiple sclerosis. Sequenced by immunoSEQ multiplex PCR; TCRdb stores in-frame clones only, minus some. The sample records 80,000 to 95,000 clones, just over 90% being singletons. The CDR3 sequence is 15 residues long. V was clipped by 1 base and J by 2 bases; unmatched bases: 6. CDR1 SGHRS and CDR2 YFSETQ come from the germline V gene. This TCR came from a female donor in good health, enrolled as a control in a pregnancy study. The specimen comprised peripheral blood, sampled in the third trimester of pregnancy. The chain carries TRBV5-1 and TRBJ2-7, with 7 bases identical to TRBD1. In DNA form, the CDR3 reads TGCGCCAGCAGCTTGTGGCCCCAGGGGGCCTACGAGCAGTACTTC. Protein: CASSLWPQGAYEQYF.